This T cell receptor beta chain was documented in a study of cytomegalovirus exposure and HLA in healthy donors. A multiplex PCR was run with 60 Vbeta primers and 13 Jbeta primers. Assay: immunoSEQ multiplex PCR; the TCRdb copy retains only in-frame clones and omits some. The sample records roughly 180,000 clones, roughly 80% being singletons. Germline CDR1 and CDR2: ENHRY and SYGVKD. CDR3 length equals 20 residues. Unmatched junction bases numbered 20, after V lost 3 bases and J lost 3 bases. V is TRBV10-3 and J is TRBJ2-3; 8 bases fit TRBD2. Sequenced input: PBMCs. The clonotype originates from a woman aged 40 to 49 in good health and CMV-seropositive. The CDR3 nucleotides read TGTGCCATCAGTGAAAAGTTTTGGTTCAGAGCGGGAGAGGGGACAGATACGCAGTATTTT. Translating gives CAISEKFWFRAGEGTDTQYF.